This TCR beta chain was documented in a study of T cell repertoires in cytomegalovirus infection. About the study: CMV infection plus the matching HLA type was flagged by public TCR beta signatures.

Comment on this clonotype: Its antigen remains unknown.

One entry per CDR3 protein, called by TCRdb with MiXCR from the reads. The sample includes approximately 990,000 distinct CDR3 sequences, approximately 33% seen only once; the top ten take around 15%. The V gene's germline CDR1 is SEHNR and CDR2 FQNEAQ (reference sequence). Trimming shortened V by 2 bases and J by 4 bases, and 17 bases separated the two germline ends. The CDR3 spans 16 residues. The sequencing here drew on cultured CD8+ T cells from PBMCs, taken from culture after CMV antigen stimulation. The origin of this receptor is a human donor in good health (CMV status not recorded). Some clones in this sample may be carry-over from other donors' samples. The chain employs TRBV7-9 and TRBJ2-5, with unresolved D. The CDR3 is CASSLNSRKTRETQYF. The CDR3 DNA is TGTGCCAGCAGCTTAAACTCTAGGAAAACTCGAGAGACCCAGTACTTC.